Each of the 3 T cell receptor beta chains below was sequenced from the same sample in a study of molecular identifiers for immune sequencing clone quantification. TCRdb ran MiXCR on the PCR reads and lists one entry per CDR3 protein. The table has some 12,000 distinct CDR3 sequences, more than 15% seen once. What was sequenced was naive CD8+ T cells from blood, with Jurkat cell RNA spiked in. The subset here: FACS-sorted CD8+CD4-CCR7+CD45RA+ naive T cells. Receptors were obtained from a human donor in good health. Some libraries in this study had Jurkat cell RNA spiked in.

This clonotype is labeled as medium-sized (0.01 to 0.1%). The chain joins TRBV29-1 to TRBJ1-5; D unresolved. In germline, CDR1 is SQVTM, CDR2 ANQGSEA. This CDR3 region has 13 residues. V lost 5 bases and J lost 0, with 8 bases in between. CDR3 DNA sequence: TGCAGCGTTTACGAGGATAGCAATCAGCCCCAGCATTTT. Its protein product is CSVYEDSNQPQHF.

This clonotype was recorded at least ten times. The V and J genes are TRBV11-2 and TRBJ2-7, with TRBD2 matching 7 bases. CDR1 SGHAT and CDR2 FQNNGV come from the germline V gene. The CDR3 has 13 amino acids. V was pared by 4 bases and J by 3 bases, with 3 bases of the junction left unmatched. The CDR3 DNA is TGTGCCAGCAGCTCGGGACTACTCTACGAGCAGTACTTC. It yields the protein CASSSGLLYEQYF. The entire variable domain, with the rest obtained from reference TRBV11-2 and TRBJ2-7, is as follows: EAGVAQSPRYKIIEKRQSVAFWCNPISGHATLYWYQQILGQGPKLLIQFQNNGVVDDSQLPKDRFSAERLKGVDSTLKIQPAKLEDSAVYLCASSSGLLYEQYFGPGTRLTVT.

This clonotype was counted many times. The chain employs TRBV10-3 and TRBJ2-3, with a weak D call TRBD2 (5 bases). The CDR3 loop spans 17 amino acids. Trimming stripped 3 bases from V and 4 bases from J, with 20 bases between. Germline lookup yields CDR1 ENHRY and CDR2 SYGVKD. Written as DNA, the CDR3 is TGTGCCATCAGTGACTCCCTGGACCGGATTAGCGCAGATACGCAGTATTTT. Translation: CAISDSLDRISADTQYF.